A selection of T cell receptor beta chains follows, all from one sample in a study of technical replicates of blood from a handful of donors. The table came from immunoSEQ multiplex PCR; TCRdb's copy has only in-frame clones and leaves some out. The data contain tens of thousands of clones, around nine tenths of them singletons. Sequencing was performed on PBMCs. Receptors originate from a human donor in good health. Some clones in this sample may be carry-over from other donors' samples. Each CDR3 is given with its conserved first and last residue. Fields, in order: D gene, V gene, J gene, CDR3 protein. A D gene is named only where the DNA matches it firmly.

d_call: TRBD2
v_call: TRBV4-3
j_call: TRBJ2-1
cdr3_aa: CASSQDRPRGLAGYNEQFF

d_call: .
v_call: TRBV2
j_call: TRBJ1-2
cdr3_aa: CASSEAIVRYTF

d_call: .
v_call: TRBV5-1
j_call: TRBJ2-1
cdr3_aa: CASSLGLPSLPLSQFF

d_call: .
v_call: TRBV2
j_call: TRBJ2-7
cdr3_aa: CASTLTGYEQYF

d_call: TRBD1
v_call: TRBV5-5
j_call: TRBJ1-6
cdr3_aa: CASSLVGRGRGSPLHF

d_call: .
v_call: TRBV10-3
j_call: TRBJ1-4
cdr3_aa: CAISEAGGNEKLFF

d_call: .
v_call: TRBV9
j_call: TRBJ2-3
cdr3_aa: CASSVRPVGTDTQYF

d_call: .
v_call: TRBV7-2
j_call: TRBJ2-5
cdr3_aa: CASSFPIGGQETQYF

d_call: .
v_call: TRBV28
j_call: TRBJ2-7
cdr3_aa: CASGSSSGDEQYF

d_call: .
v_call: TRBV5-1
j_call: TRBJ2-3
cdr3_aa: CASSGGLMSTDTQYF

d_call: TRBD1
v_call: TRBV7-2
j_call: TRBJ2-7
cdr3_aa: CASSDNRGPLEQYF

d_call: .
v_call: TRBV7-9
j_call: TRBJ1-5
cdr3_aa: CASSLHPGQAQYSNQPQHF

d_call: TRBD1
v_call: TRBV13
j_call: TRBJ2-4
cdr3_aa: CASSGTGVGKNIQYF

d_call: .
v_call: TRBV4-3
j_call: TRBJ2-1
cdr3_aa: CASSQDRFGGDQFF

d_call: .
v_call: TRBV4-1
j_call: TRBJ2-7
cdr3_aa: CASSQGRGWEQYF

d_call: TRBD1
v_call: TRBV9
j_call: TRBJ1-1
cdr3_aa: CASSSRTGTNTEAFF

d_call: .
v_call: TRBV6-5
j_call: TRBJ1-3
cdr3_aa: CASSYSSGSGNTIYF

d_call: .
v_call: TRBV18
j_call: TRBJ2-7
cdr3_aa: CASSPGGLLLPGYF

d_call: TRBD1
v_call: TRBV7-2
j_call: TRBJ1-2
cdr3_aa: CASSPRTGEVYGYTF

d_call: TRBD2
v_call: TRBV2
j_call: TRBJ2-3
cdr3_aa: CASSLSGGRNTDTQYF

d_call: .
v_call: TRBV5-1
j_call: TRBJ2-7
cdr3_aa: CASSLSGISYEQYF

d_call: TRBD1
v_call: TRBV6-5
j_call: TRBJ2-1
cdr3_aa: CASSYVSGTGYNEQFF

d_call: TRBD1
v_call: TRBV6-6
j_call: TRBJ2-6
cdr3_aa: CAGGQGAGGANVLTF

d_call: .
v_call: TRBV2
j_call: TRBJ2-7
cdr3_aa: CAVRGGGYEQYF

d_call: .
v_call: TRBV7-9
j_call: TRBJ2-6
cdr3_aa: CASSLDGSSGANVLTF

d_call: .
v_call: TRBV4-3
j_call: TRBJ1-3
cdr3_aa: CASSVTGGNTIYF

d_call: .
v_call: TRBV6-4
j_call: TRBJ2-3
cdr3_aa: CASSLASGQTDTQYF

d_call: .
v_call: TRBV2
j_call: TRBJ2-1
cdr3_aa: CASSGGTIQGGQFF

d_call: .
v_call: TRBV2
j_call: TRBJ2-2
cdr3_aa: CASRDGRRGTGELFF

d_call: TRBD2
v_call: TRBV27
j_call: TRBJ2-3
cdr3_aa: CATLASGRAKDTQYF

d_call: .
v_call: TRBV7-6
j_call: TRBJ2-5
cdr3_aa: CASSAYGQGGETQYF

d_call: .
v_call: TRBV7-9
j_call: TRBJ2-3
cdr3_aa: CASSFFGADTQYF

d_call: .
v_call: TRBV11-2
j_call: TRBJ2-1
cdr3_aa: CASSPTGGRGEQFF

d_call: .
v_call: TRBV2
j_call: TRBJ2-6
cdr3_aa: CASSPGTLSGANVLTF

d_call: .
v_call: TRBV7-9
j_call: TRBJ1-1
cdr3_aa: CASRPTGSPVEEAFF

d_call: .
v_call: TRBV7-2
j_call: TRBJ1-1
cdr3_aa: CASSYRYEAFF

d_call: .
v_call: TRBV2
j_call: TRBJ1-2
cdr3_aa: CASRTGVGASYGYTF

d_call: TRBD2
v_call: TRBV9
j_call: TRBJ2-5
cdr3_aa: CASSGPGTTQETQYF

d_call: .
v_call: TRBV11-2
j_call: TRBJ2-1
cdr3_aa: CASSPVRGAPYNEQFF

d_call: .
v_call: TRBV6-5
j_call: TRBJ1-2
cdr3_aa: CASRPRGVNYGYTF

d_call: TRBD2
v_call: TRBV2
j_call: TRBJ2-1
cdr3_aa: CASSPPWAGAHNEQFF

d_call: .
v_call: TRBV5-6
j_call: TRBJ1-3
cdr3_aa: CASSLVNGLGGRNTIYF

d_call: TRBD1
v_call: TRBV6-6
j_call: TRBJ1-1
cdr3_aa: CASSFTGTVNTEAFF

d_call: .
v_call: TRBV18
j_call: TRBJ1-2
cdr3_aa: CASSQGQTYGYTF

d_call: .
v_call: TRBV7-9
j_call: TRBJ2-4
cdr3_aa: CASSLAGSGNIQYF

d_call: TRBD1
v_call: TRBV11-2
j_call: TRBJ1-2
cdr3_aa: CASSKPGTGSNYGYTF

d_call: .
v_call: TRBV2
j_call: TRBJ2-1
cdr3_aa: CASSIQGTNEQFF

d_call: .
v_call: TRBV7-3
j_call: TRBJ2-3
cdr3_aa: CASSLTGASTDTQYF

d_call: .
v_call: TRBV4-3
j_call: TRBJ1-6
cdr3_aa: CASSQDTAYNSPLHF

d_call: .
v_call: TRBV4-1
j_call: TRBJ1-5
cdr3_aa: CASSQEAGRDNQPQHF

d_call: TRBD2
v_call: TRBV6-6
j_call: TRBJ2-5
cdr3_aa: CASSYVGGLGETQYF

d_call: TRBD1
v_call: TRBV18
j_call: TRBJ1-6
cdr3_aa: CASSPRDRALSSYNSPLHF

d_call: TRBD1
v_call: TRBV4-3
j_call: TRBJ2-2
cdr3_aa: CASSLQGATGELFF

d_call: .
v_call: TRBV19
j_call: TRBJ2-5
cdr3_aa: CASSIGRETQYF

d_call: TRBD1
v_call: TRBV2
j_call: TRBJ1-6
cdr3_aa: CASSAGQGINSPLHF

d_call: TRBD2
v_call: TRBV4-2
j_call: TRBJ2-1
cdr3_aa: CASSQGSLGLAGNSYNEQFF

d_call: TRBD2
v_call: TRBV9
j_call: TRBJ2-1
cdr3_aa: CASSVEAGGYNEQFF